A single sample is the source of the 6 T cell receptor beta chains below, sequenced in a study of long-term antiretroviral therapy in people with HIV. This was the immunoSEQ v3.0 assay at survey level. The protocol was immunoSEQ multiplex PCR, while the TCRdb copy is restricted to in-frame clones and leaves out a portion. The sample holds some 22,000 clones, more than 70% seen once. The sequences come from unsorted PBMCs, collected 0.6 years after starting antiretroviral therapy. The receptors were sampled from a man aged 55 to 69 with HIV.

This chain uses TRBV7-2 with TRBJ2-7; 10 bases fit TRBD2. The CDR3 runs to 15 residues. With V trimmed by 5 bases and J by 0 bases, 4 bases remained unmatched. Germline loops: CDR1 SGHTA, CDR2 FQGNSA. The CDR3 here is CASSPQRGGSYEQYF. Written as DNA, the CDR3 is TGTGCCAGCAGCCCTCAGCGGGGGGGCTCCTACGAGCAGTACTTC.

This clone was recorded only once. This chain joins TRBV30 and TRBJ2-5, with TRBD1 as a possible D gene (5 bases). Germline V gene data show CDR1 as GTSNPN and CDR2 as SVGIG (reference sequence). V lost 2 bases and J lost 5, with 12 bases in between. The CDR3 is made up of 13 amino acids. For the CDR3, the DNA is TGTGCCTGGAGTCTGTCAGGGTTGGAGACCCAGTACTTC. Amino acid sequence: CAWSLSGLETQYF.

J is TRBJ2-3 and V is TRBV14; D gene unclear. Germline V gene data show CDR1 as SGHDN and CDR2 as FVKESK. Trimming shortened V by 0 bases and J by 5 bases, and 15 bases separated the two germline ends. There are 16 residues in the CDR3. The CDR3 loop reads CASSQDPRIDRDTQYF. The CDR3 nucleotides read TGTGCCAGCAGCCAAGACCCTAGGATCGATCGAGATACGCAGTATTTT.

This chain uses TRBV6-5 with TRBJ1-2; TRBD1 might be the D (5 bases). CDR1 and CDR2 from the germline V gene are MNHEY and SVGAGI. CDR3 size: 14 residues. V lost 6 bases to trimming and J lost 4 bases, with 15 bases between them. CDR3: CASSPRGGSYGYTF. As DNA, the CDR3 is TGTGCCAGCAGCCCTAGGGGAGGGAGCTATGGCTACACCTTC.

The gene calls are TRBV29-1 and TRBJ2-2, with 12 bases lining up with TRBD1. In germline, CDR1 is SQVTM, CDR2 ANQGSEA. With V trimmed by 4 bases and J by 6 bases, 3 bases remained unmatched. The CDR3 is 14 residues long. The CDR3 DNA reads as TGCAGCGTTGTGGGACAGGGGGCGGCCGGGGAGCTGTTTTTT. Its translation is CSVVGQGAAGELFF.

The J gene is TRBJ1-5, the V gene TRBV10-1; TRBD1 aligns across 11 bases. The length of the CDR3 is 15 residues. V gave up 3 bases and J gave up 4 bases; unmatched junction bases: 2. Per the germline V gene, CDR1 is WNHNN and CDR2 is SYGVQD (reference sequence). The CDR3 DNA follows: TGCGCCAGCAGTGAAGGGACAGGGGGAAATCAGCCCCAGCATTTT. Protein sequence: CASSEGTGGNQPQHF.